The 5 T cell receptor beta chains in this list originate from one sample, sequenced in a study of shared clonotypes between healthy human individuals. The assay was immunoSEQ multiplex PCR, and TCRdb's table has in-frame clones only and misses some. This repertoire shows 550,000 to 600,000 clones, roughly four fifths found once; its top ten account for 9.5% to 15%. Material for sequencing was PBMCs. The receptors stem from a woman aged 40 to 50 in good health. Some clones in this sample may be carry-over from other donors' samples.

This rearrangement joins TRBV6-5 to TRBJ2-3; 10 bases are a match to TRBD2. CDR1 and CDR2 from the germline V gene are MNHEY and SVGAGI. This CDR3 comprises 14 residues. Trimming cost V 7 bases and J 5 bases; bases outside gene matches: 6. The CDR3 DNA reads as TGTGCCAGCAAGAGCGGGAGGGCCGGAGATACGCAGTATTTT. This translates into CASKSGRAGDTQYF.

The rearrangement joins TRBV7-9 to TRBJ1-1; possibly TRBD1 for D (6 bases). Trimming took 5 bases from V and 11 from J, leaving 15 bases between them. The CDR3 is 12 residues long. Germline V gene data show CDR1 as SEHNR and CDR2 as FQNEAQ (reference sequence). Here the CDR3 reads CASSQGGDDAFF. The CDR3 DNA is TGTGCCAGCAGCCAAGGGGGGGACGACGCTTTCTTT.

The chain has TRBV13 and TRBJ1-1, with a tentative D call TRBD1 (5 bases). Germline V gene sequence: CDR1 PRHDT, CDR2 FYEKMQ (reference sequence). The CDR3 is 15 amino acids. V lost 4 bases and J lost 6, with 18 bases in between. This CDR3 is CASSSLGWTGAEAFF. The CDR3 nucleotides read TGTGCCAGCAGCTCGCTGGGATGGACGGGGGCTGAAGCTTTCTTT.

V and J are TRBV19 and TRBJ1-1; D is unresolved. CDR1 LNHDA and CDR2 SQIVND come from the germline V gene (reference sequence). CDR3 length: 11 residues. V lost 8 bases to trimming and J lost 0 bases, with 4 bases between them. CDR3 DNA: TGTGCCAGTGAAGTGAACACTGAAGCTTTCTTT. Its translation is CASEVNTEAFF.

This clone was seen just once. The chain carries TRBV29-1 and TRBJ2-1; D gene unclear. From germline, CDR1 is SQVTM and CDR2 ANQGSEA. Between the trimmed V and J ends, which lost 2 bases and 8 bases, there was a span of 4 bases. The CDR3 is 10 amino acids. CDR3 in amino acids: CSVENYEQFF. The CDR3 bases are TGCAGCGTTGAAAATTATGAGCAGTTCTTC.